This TCR beta chain was recovered during a study of regulatory T cells in long-lasting Graves disease. There are many counts of this clonotype. The time point is: newly diagnosed GD, antithyroid drugs for less than 3 months. The TCR library was made from RNA extracted from PBMCs. The TCR beta library used iRepertoire HTBI primers with Arm-PCR amplification of CDR3. Each CDR3 protein gets one entry after TCRdb re-called the multiplex PCR reads with MiXCR. The table includes more than 400,000 distinct CDR3 sequences, about a sixth detected once. The germline V and J ends were trimmed by 1 base and 0 bases, with 16 bases remaining between them. Germline assignment: CDR1 DFQATT and CDR2 SNEGSKA (reference sequence). The CDR3 is made up of 16 amino acids. These records were also assigned to another study, of T cells in Graves' hyperthyroidism and ophthalmopathy.

V is TRBV20-1 and J is TRBJ2-7; weak D call: TRBD2 (6 bases). The receptor was derived from a man aged 40-49 years with Graves disease. The source material was peripheral blood mononuclear cells (PBMCs), sampled at new diagnosis, from a patient treated with antithyroid drugs. CDR3 DNA: TGCAGTGCTAGAGTTGCGCTAGCGCTTAACTCCTACGAGCAGTACTTC. This translates into CSARVALALNSYEQYF.